This T cell receptor beta chain derives from a study of shared clonotypes between healthy human individuals. Study-level points and caveats: Only blood was sampled, and tissue TCR repertoires likely differ from blood ones.

Only in-frame clones appear in the TCRdb table, and some are missing; sequencing was by immunoSEQ multiplex PCR. The repertoire holds more than 1.2 million clones, with around 98.5% as singletons. For this clone: Antigen: not known.

Sequencing was carried out using naive CD4+ T cells sorted from blood. Subset indicated: CD45RA+ positively selected. The TCR comes from a young man in good health.

This CDR3 is CASSVGGLAGRQETQYF. CDR3 nucleotides: TGTGCCAGCAGCGTGGGGGGACTAGCGGGGCGACAAGAGACCCAGTACTTC. The chain is built from TRBV9 and TRBJ2-5, with 13 bases that match TRBD2. The CDR3 has 17 residues. The V and J ends lost 2 bases and 2 bases, in that order; junction bases with no gene match: 6. From germline, CDR1 is SGDLS and CDR2 YYNGEE.